This record covers a single T cell receptor (beta chain). The antigen is not known. This record belongs to a study of T cell responses to AZD1222 COVID-19 vaccine. The CDR3 covers 15 residues. Germline trimming cut 7 bases from V and 5 bases from J; bases unmatched to any gene: 10. CDR1 is MNHEY, CDR2 SVGAGI, per germline. This table comes from immunoSEQ multiplex PCR, and its TCRdb copy is limited to in-frame clones, with some not included. The sample has 100,000 to 140,000 clones, 89% seen once; the top ten hold 6.5% to 8%. Study-level results: Recipients of AZD1222 seropositive at baseline numbered only 5 to 7.

The specimen comprised peripheral blood, sampled on day 0 of AZD1222 vaccination. V is TRBV6-5 and J is TRBJ1-5, with 8 bases identical to TRBD1. The clonotype was recovered from an adult in good health. CDR3 amino acids: CASTKTGVADQPQHF. The CDR3 DNA reads TGTGCCAGCACCAAGACAGGGGTGGCCGATCAGCCCCAGCATTTT.